Below are 22 T cell receptor beta chains sequenced from a single sample in a study of control samples from healthy donors and cancer patients. TCRdb's copy holds only in-frame clones and misses some; the assay was immunoSEQ multiplex PCR. The sample holds under 300,000 clones; about four fifths are singletons and the top ten take about an eighth. Sequencing was performed on PBMCs. Receptor source: a woman in her sixties with lung cancer.

The chain combines TRBV6-5 with TRBJ1-3; D perhaps matches TRBD1 (6 bases). V lost 6 bases to trimming and J lost 2 bases, with 14 bases between them. This CDR3 is 15 amino acids long. The germline CDR1 and CDR2 sequences are MNHEY and SVGAGI. CDR3 sequence reads: CASSRGGNAGNTIYF. The CDR3 DNA reads as TGTGCCAGCAGCCGAGGGGGTAACGCTGGAAACACCATATATTTT.

This chain joins TRBV7-3 and TRBJ1-1; D might be TRBD1 (5 bases). The ends were cut back, 0 bases at V and 8 bases at J, with 10 bases in the middle. The CDR3 totals 13 residues. Germline-derived CDR1 and CDR2 are SGHTA and FQGTGA. This CDR3 is CASSLTFQGEAFF. CDR3 bases: TGTGCCAGCAGCTTAACGTTCCAGGGAGAAGCTTTCTTT.

The DNA for the CDR3 is TGTGCCAGCAGCTTATCCGTGGGTGAGCAGTACTTC. Translation gives CASSLSVGEQYF. The rearrangement links TRBV7-9 to TRBJ2-7; D is ambiguous. CDR3 length equals 12 residues. Germline V gene lookup returns CDR1 SEHNR and CDR2 FQNEAQ (reference sequence). V lost 2 bases and J lost 7, with 9 bases in between.

This chain connects TRBV5-4 to TRBJ2-3; 12 bases agree with TRBD2. Germline CDR1 is SGHNT and CDR2 is YYREEE (reference sequence). This CDR3 has 16 residues. The ends lost 2 bases at V and 1 base at J; junction bases unmatched: 2. The CDR3 DNA is TGTGCCAGCAGCTTAAGACTAGCGGGGGGCACAGATACGCAGTATTTT. This codes for CASSLRLAGGTDTQYF.

V and J are TRBV7-2 and TRBJ1-1, with D unclear. The CDR3 is made up of 13 amino acids. Germline assignment: CDR1 SGHTA and CDR2 FQGNSA. The V and J ends lost 4 bases and 0 bases respectively, with 6 bases between them. The chain's CDR3 is CASSYRMNTEAFF. The CDR3 nucleotides read TGTGCCAGCAGCTACAGAATGAACACTGAAGCTTTCTTT.

The chain carries TRBV19 and TRBJ1-2, with D possibly being TRBD1 (6 bases). CDR1 is LNHDA, CDR2 SQIVND, per germline (reference sequence). The CDR3 contains 16 residues. The germline V and J ends were trimmed by 0 bases and 6 bases, with 17 bases remaining between them. Here the CDR3 reads CASSIEATGITHGYTF. The CDR3 DNA reads TGTGCCAGTAGTATAGAAGCAACAGGGATTACGCATGGCTACACCTTC.

This clone occurred a few times. The chain recombines TRBV10-3 with TRBJ1-5; 7 nucleotides align to TRBD1. The junction had 4 bases not matched to a gene; V was cut back by 4 bases and J by 1 base. The germline V gene encodes CDR1 ENHRY and CDR2 SYGVKD. This CDR3 has 15 residues. The CDR3 nucleotides are TGTGCCATCAGTGTTTCGACAGGGAGCAATCAGCCCCAGCATTTT. Translating gives CAISVSTGSNQPQHF.

The chain joins TRBV2 to TRBJ2-7, with D tentatively TRBD2 (6 bases). This CDR3 contains 14 residues. Germline V CDR1 and CDR2: SNHLY, FYNNEI. The V gene lost 9 bases and the J gene lost 3 bases, with 18 bases spanning the gap. CDR3 in amino acids: CASWRGSLLYEQYF. The CDR3 DNA reads as TGTGCCAGTTGGCGGGGAAGTCTCCTCTACGAGCAGTACTTC. Together with reference TRBV2 and TRBJ2-7, the CDR3 gives the full variable domain: EPEVTQTPSHQVTQMGQEVILRCVPISNHLYFYWYRQILGQKVEFLVSFYNNEISEKSEIFDDQFSVERPDGSNFTLKIRSTKLEDSAMYFCASWRGSLLYEQYFGPGTRLTVT.

This clone was observed a handful of times. V usage is TRBV7-3 and J usage is TRBJ2-2, with D uncertain. Germline loops: CDR1 SGHTA, CDR2 FQGTGA. Deletions cut 3 bases from V and 0 bases from J, with 8 bases between. This CDR3 has 15 amino acids. The CDR3, as DNA: TGTGCCAGCAGCTTCCGGGCCGCGAACACCGGGGAGCTGTTTTTT. It translates to CASSFRAANTGELFF.

The V and J genes are TRBV21-1 and TRBJ1-5; the D segment call TRBD1 is taken from the table without a DNA check. TRBV21-1 is flagged as a pseudogene. This CDR3 spans 17 amino acids. As DNA, the CDR3 is TGTGCCAGCAGCAAAGCTGGGACAGGGGGCGTTAATCAGCCCCAGCATTTT. This translates into CASSKAGTGGVNQPQHF.

The chain couples TRBV11-2 to TRBJ2-2; D remains ambiguous. Per germline, CDR1 SGHAT and CDR2 FQNNGV. V was cut by 5 bases and J by 7 bases, with 8 bases left in between. The CDR3 length is 12 residues. CDR3 DNA sequence: TGTGCCAGCAGCCTAAGCGTCGGGGAGCTGTTTTTT. This sequence encodes CASSLSVGELFF.

The chain uses TRBV18 and TRBJ1-2; no definite D call. The ends were cut back, 0 bases at V and 0 bases at J, with 8 bases in the middle. CDR3 length: 15 amino acids. Germline CDR1 reads KGHSH; CDR2 reads LQKENI. CDR3 bases: TGTGCCAGCTCACCACCCGCAATTTCTAACTATGGCTACACCTTC. This gives the protein CASSPPAISNYGYTF.

This rearrangement joins TRBV11-2 to TRBJ2-3; TRBD1 might be the D (6 bases). This CDR3 has 15 residues. The ends were cut back, 6 bases at V and 2 bases at J, with 15 bases in the middle. Germline CDR1 SGHAT, CDR2 FQNNGV. The DNA of the CDR3 is TGTGCCAGCAGTTCCCCGGGACAAATCACAGATACGCAGTATTTT. This encodes CASSSPGQITDTQYF.

The chain employs TRBV6-5 and TRBJ2-1; a weak D match, TRBD2 (6 bases). Trimming removed 0 bases from V and 2 bases from J, with 11 bases in between. CDR1 MNHEY and CDR2 SVGAGI come from the germline V gene. This CDR3 has 16 residues. CDR3 coding DNA: TGTGCCAGCAGTTACTCAGCTAGCGTTACCTACAATGAGCAGTTCTTC. Residues: CASSYSASVTYNEQFF.

The chain recombines TRBV27 with TRBJ2-2; the match to TRBD1 covers 9 bases. J lost 5 bases, V lost 4 bases, and 11 bases had no gene match. This CDR3 has 17 amino acids. Germline V gene data show CDR1 as MNHEY and CDR2 as SMNVEV (reference sequence). This CDR3 is CASSSGQGVDGTGELFF. In nucleotides, the CDR3 is TGTGCCAGCAGTTCGGGACAGGGCGTCGACGGAACCGGGGAGCTGTTTTTT.

CDR3 DNA sequence: TGCAGTGCTAGTAGACAGGGGAACACCGGGGAGCTGTTTTTT. This sequence encodes CSASRQGNTGELFF. This sequence joins TRBV20-1 and TRBJ2-2; 7 nucleotides line up with TRBD1. V lost 3 bases and J lost 1; bases outside the gene matches: 2. Looked up from germline, CDR1 is DFQATT and CDR2 is SNEGSKA (reference sequence). The CDR3 runs 14 residues.

This rearrangement joins TRBV10-3 to TRBJ2-5, with 8 bases fitting TRBD2. There are 16 residues in the CDR3. The V and J ends lost 0 bases and 4 bases, in that order; junction bases with no gene match: 7. CDR1 is ENHRY and CDR2 is SYGVKD in the germline V gene. The DNA of the CDR3 is TGTGCCATCAGTGAGTCCGGGAGTAGCGGGGTAGAGACCCAGTACTTC. This encodes CAISESGSSGVETQYF.

V is TRBV30 and J is TRBJ1-4; D gene unclear. The CDR3 is 15 amino acids. The V end lost 1 base, the J end lost 4 bases, and 13 bases lay between the germline ends. The germline gives CDR1 GTSNPN, CDR2 SVGIG (reference sequence). DNA for the CDR3: TGTGCCTGGAGTGGCGCGGGATCGGGTAATGAAAAACTGTTTTTT. It specifies CAWSGAGSGNEKLFF.

The rearrangement uses TRBV6-2 or TRBV6-3 and TRBJ2-7, with 8 bases aligning to TRBD2. The length of the CDR3 is 14 residues. V dropped 0 bases and J dropped 5; count of bases not matched to a gene: 3. Germline V lookup: CDR1 MNHEY, CDR2 SVGEGT. The CDR3 sequence: CASSYSGTRNEQYF. The DNA for the CDR3 is TGTGCCAGCAGTTACTCGGGGACTAGAAACGAGCAGTACTTC.

The chain links TRBV6-6 to TRBJ1-2, with D perhaps TRBD1 (6 bases). Germline lookup yields CDR1 MNHNY and CDR2 SVGAGI (reference sequence). The CDR3 contains 14 residues. Trimming shortened V by 5 bases and J by 5 bases, and 15 bases separated the two germline ends. CDR3 bases: TGTGCCAGCAGTAAAGGACAGCTAGAATATGGCTACACCTTC. The encoded protein is CASSKGQLEYGYTF.

About this clone: Mismatch with germline at one junction end may stem from a read error. The chain recombines TRBV7-7 with TRBJ2-5; 9 positions agree with TRBD1. This CDR3 comprises 16 residues. In germline, CDR1 is SSHAT, CDR2 FNYEAQ (reference sequence). Written as DNA, the CDR3 is TGTGCTAGCAGCTTGTCGGGGGGACAGGGTCAAGAGACCCAGTACTTC. Its translation: CASSLSGGQGQETQYF.

This chain connects TRBV7-2 to TRBJ1-1; TRBD1 agrees at 7 bases. V lost 5 bases to trimming and J lost 1 base; unmatched junction nucleotides: 4. Germline CDR1 SGHTA, CDR2 FQGNSA. This CDR3 spans 14 amino acids. The CDR3 spells CASSPGQRNTEAFF. For the CDR3, the DNA is TGTGCCAGCAGCCCGGGACAGCGGAACACTGAAGCTTTCTTT.